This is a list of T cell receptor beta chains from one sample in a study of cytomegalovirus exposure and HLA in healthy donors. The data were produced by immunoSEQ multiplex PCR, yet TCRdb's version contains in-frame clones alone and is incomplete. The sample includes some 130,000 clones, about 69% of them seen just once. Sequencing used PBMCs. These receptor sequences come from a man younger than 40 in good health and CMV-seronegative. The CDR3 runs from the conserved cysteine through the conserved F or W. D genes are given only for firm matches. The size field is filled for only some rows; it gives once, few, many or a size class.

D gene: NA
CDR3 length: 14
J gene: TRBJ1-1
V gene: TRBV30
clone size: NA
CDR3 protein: CAWSVGRVNTEAFF
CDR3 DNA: TGTGCCTGGAGTGTAGGGCGGGTGAACACTGAAGCTTTCTTT

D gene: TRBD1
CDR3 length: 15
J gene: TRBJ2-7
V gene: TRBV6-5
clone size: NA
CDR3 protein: CASTGGWPRRREQYF
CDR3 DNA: TGTGCCAGCACAGGGGGCTGGCCTCGTCGGCGGGAGCAGTACTTC

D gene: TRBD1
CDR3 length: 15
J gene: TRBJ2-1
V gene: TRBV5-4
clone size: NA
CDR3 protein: CASSLRDRDLDEQFF
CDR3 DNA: TGTGCCAGCAGCTTGCGGGACAGGGATCTCGATGAGCAGTTCTTC

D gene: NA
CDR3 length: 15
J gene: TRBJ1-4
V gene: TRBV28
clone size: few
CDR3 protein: CASSSLRRGYEKLFF
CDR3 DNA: TGTGCCAGCAGTTCCCTGAGGAGGGGATATGAAAAACTGTTTTTT

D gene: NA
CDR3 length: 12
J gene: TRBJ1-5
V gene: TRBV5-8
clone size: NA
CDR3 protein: CASSLFNQPQHF
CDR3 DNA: TGTGCCAGCAGCCTATTCAATCAGCCCCAGCATTTT

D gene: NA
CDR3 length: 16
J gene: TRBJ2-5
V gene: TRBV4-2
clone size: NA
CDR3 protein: CASSQTQLLGVETQYF
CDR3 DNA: TGTGCCAGCAGCCAAACCCAATTACTAGGCGTGGAGACCCAGTACTTC

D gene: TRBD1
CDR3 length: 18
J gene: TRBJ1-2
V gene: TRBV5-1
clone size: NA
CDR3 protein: CASSPGRTGAQPNYGYTF
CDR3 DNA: TGCGCCAGCAGCCCTGGCAGGACAGGGGCCCAACCTAACTATGGCTACACCTTC

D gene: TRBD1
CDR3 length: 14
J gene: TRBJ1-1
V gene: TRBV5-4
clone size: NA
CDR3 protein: CASSWDRGSTEAFF
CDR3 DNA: TGTGCCAGCAGCTGGGACAGGGGTTCCACTGAAGCTTTCTTT

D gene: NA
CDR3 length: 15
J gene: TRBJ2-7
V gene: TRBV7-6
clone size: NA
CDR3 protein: CASSRGLGAPYEQYF
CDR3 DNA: TGTGCCAGCAGCCGGGGCCTGGGGGCCCCCTACGAGCAGTACTTC

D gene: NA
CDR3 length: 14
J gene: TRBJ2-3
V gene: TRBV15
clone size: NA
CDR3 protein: CATSKAGFTDTQYF
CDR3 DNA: TGTGCCACCAGCAAGGCGGGATTCACAGATACGCAGTATTTT

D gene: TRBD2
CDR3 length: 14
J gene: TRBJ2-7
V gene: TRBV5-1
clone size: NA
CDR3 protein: CASSLTSGSYEQYF
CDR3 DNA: TGCGCCAGCAGCCTGACTAGCGGCTCCTACGAGCAGTACTTC

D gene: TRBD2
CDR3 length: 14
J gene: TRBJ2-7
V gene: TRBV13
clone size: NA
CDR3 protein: CASSASGRAWEQYF
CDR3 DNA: TGTGCCAGCAGTGCTAGCGGGAGGGCCTGGGAGCAGTACTTC

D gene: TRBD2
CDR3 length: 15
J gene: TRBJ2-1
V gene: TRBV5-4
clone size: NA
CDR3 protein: CASSSGGASYNEQFF
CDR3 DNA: TGTGCCAGCAGCTCCGGGGGGGCTTCGTACAATGAGCAGTTCTTC

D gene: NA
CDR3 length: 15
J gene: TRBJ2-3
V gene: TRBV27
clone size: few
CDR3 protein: CASSPSRLNTDTQYF
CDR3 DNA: TGTGCCAGCAGTCCCTCCCGACTGAACACAGATACGCAGTATTTT

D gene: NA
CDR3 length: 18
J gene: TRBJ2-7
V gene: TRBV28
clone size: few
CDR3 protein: CASSNGGFQTYSDYEQYF
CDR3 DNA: TGTGCCAGCAGTAATGGGGGGTTTCAGACCTACTCCGACTACGAGCAGTACTTC

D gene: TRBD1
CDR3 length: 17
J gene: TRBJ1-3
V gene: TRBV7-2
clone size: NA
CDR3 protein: CASSLVAGTGVGNTIYF
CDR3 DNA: TGTGCCAGCAGCTTAGTAGCCGGGACAGGGGTTGGAAACACCATATATTTT

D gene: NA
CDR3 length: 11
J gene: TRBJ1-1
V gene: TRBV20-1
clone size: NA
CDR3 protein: CSARDSSRAFF
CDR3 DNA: TGCAGTGCTAGAGATTCCTCTCGGGCTTTCTTT

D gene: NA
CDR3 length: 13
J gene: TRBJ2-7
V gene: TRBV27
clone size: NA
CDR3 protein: CASSRNTPYEQYF
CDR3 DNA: TGTGCCAGCAGTCGAAATACACCCTACGAGCAGTACTTC

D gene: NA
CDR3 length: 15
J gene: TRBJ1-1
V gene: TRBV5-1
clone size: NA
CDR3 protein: CASSPARGGVTEAFF
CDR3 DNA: TGCGCCAGCAGCCCTGCGAGGGGAGGGGTGACTGAAGCTTTCTTT

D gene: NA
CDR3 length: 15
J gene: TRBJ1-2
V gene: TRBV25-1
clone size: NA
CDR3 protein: CASSESAGSHYGYTF
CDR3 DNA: TGTGCCAGCAGTGAATCGGCAGGGTCTCACTATGGCTACACCTTC

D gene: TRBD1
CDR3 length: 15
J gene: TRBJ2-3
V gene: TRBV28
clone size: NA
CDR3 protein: CASSLGGADTDTQYF
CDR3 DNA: TGTGCCAGCAGTCTAGGGGGCGCAGATACAGATACGCAGTATTTT

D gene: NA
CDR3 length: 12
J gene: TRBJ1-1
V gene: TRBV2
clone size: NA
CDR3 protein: CASSRQNTEAFF
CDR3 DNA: TGTGCCAGCAGTCGACAGAACACTGAAGCTTTCTTT

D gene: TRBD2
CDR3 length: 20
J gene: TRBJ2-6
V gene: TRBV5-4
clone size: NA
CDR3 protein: CASSLPGLAGFLGGANVLTF
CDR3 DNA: TGTGCCAGCAGCTTGCCGGGACTAGCGGGATTCTTAGGTGGGGCCAACGTCCTGACTTTC

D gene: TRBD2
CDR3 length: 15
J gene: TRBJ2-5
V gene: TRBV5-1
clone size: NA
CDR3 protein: CASSGGIGGEETQYF
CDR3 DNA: TGCGCCAGCAGCGGAGGAATTGGGGGGGAAGAGACCCAGTACTTC

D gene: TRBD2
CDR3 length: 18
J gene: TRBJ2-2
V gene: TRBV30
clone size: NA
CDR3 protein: CAWSWGLAGGPSTGELFF
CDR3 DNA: TGTGCCTGGAGTTGGGGACTAGCGGGAGGGCCTTCCACCGGGGAGCTGTTTTTT

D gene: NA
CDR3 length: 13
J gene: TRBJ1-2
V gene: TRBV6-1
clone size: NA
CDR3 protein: CASSGGQGYGYTF
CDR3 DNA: TGTGCCAGCAGTGGCGGGCAGGGGTATGGCTACACCTTC

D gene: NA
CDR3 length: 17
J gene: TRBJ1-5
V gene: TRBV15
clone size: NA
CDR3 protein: CATSSTVREGGNQPQHF
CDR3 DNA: TGTGCCACCAGCAGTACGGTACGAGAAGGAGGAAATCAGCCCCAGCATTTT

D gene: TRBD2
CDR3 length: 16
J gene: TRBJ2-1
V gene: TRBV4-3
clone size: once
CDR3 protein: CASKVDVAGTPNEQFF
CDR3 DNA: TGCGCCAGTAAGGTGGACGTAGCGGGAACGCCCAATGAGCAGTTCTTC

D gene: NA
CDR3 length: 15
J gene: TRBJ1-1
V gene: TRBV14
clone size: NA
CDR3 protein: CASAWASGWVTEAFF
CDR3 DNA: TGTGCCAGCGCATGGGCCTCAGGGTGGGTGACTGAAGCTTTCTTT

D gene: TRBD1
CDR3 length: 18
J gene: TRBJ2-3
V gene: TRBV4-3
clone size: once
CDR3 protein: CASSPEPTGTGYTDTQYF
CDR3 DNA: TGCGCCAGCAGCCCAGAACCGACAGGGACAGGTTATACAGATACGCAGTATTTT

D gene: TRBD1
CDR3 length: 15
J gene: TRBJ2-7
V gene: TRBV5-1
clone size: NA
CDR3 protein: CASSRTGTQHYEQYF
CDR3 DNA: TGCGCCAGCAGCCGGACAGGAACCCAACACTACGAGCAGTACTTC

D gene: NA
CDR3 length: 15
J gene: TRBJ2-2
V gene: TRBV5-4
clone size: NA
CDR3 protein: CASSLQGGFPGELFF
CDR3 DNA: TGTGCCAGCAGCCTACAGGGGGGGTTTCCCGGGGAGCTGTTTTTT

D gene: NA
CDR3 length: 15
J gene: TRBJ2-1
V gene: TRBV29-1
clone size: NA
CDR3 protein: CSVDETSSSYNEQFF
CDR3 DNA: TGCAGCGTTGATGAGACTAGTAGCTCCTACAATGAGCAGTTCTTC

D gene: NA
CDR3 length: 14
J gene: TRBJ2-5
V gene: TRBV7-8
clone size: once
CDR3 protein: CASSPSVDQETQYF
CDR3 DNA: TGTGCCAGCAGCCCCTCGGTGGACCAAGAGACCCAGTACTTC

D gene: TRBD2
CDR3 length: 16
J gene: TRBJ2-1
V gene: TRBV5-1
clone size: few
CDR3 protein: CASSLATSGSNNEQFF
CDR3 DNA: TGCGCCAGCAGCTTGGCGACTAGCGGGAGTAACAATGAGCAGTTCTTC